This passage covers 8 T cell receptor beta chains from one sample sequenced in a study of cytomegalovirus exposure and HLA in healthy donors. Primers included in the PCR were 60 Vbeta and 13 Jbeta primers. Repertoires were generated with immunoSEQ multiplex PCR, while TCRdb's copy carries only in-frame clones and drops some. The repertoire includes around 170,000 clones, around three quarters of them detected once, and about 2.5% sits in the top ten. Sequencing input: PBMCs. These receptor sequences come from a woman aged 25-40 years in good health and CMV-seropositive.

In regard to this clone: Different DNA sequences within this sample yield the same CDR3. V is TRBV18 and J is TRBJ1-3; the D gene is possibly TRBD1 (5 bases). CDR1 and CDR2 (germline): KGHSH, LQKENI. Trimming took off 3 bases at V and 1 base at J, with 7 bases between the two ends. The CDR3 length is 14 residues. CDR3 sequence: CASSPQGSGNTIYF. In DNA, the CDR3 is TGTGCCAGCTCACCCCAGGGATCTGGAAACACCATATATTTT. The whole variable domain, remainder taken from reference TRBV18 and TRBJ1-3, is NAGVMQNPRHLVRRRGQEARLRCSPMKGHSHVYWYRQLPEEGLKFMVYLQKENIIDESGMPKERFSAEFPKEGPSILRIQQVVRGDSAAYFCASSPQGSGNTIYFGEGSWLTVV.

This clone has more than one count but fewer than ten. V gene TRBV19 combines with J gene TRBJ1-2; D is possibly TRBD1 (5 bases). The CDR3 has 15 residues. Per germline, CDR1 LNHDA and CDR2 SQIVND (reference sequence). The V gene lost 3 bases and the J gene lost 7 bases, with 18 bases spanning the gap. The CDR3, as DNA: TGTGCCAGTAGTATTGGCGGCGGGACCCCCCGTGGCTACACCTTC. This encodes CASSIGGGTPRGYTF.

The chain combines TRBV10-2 with TRBJ2-5; TRBD2 matches at 13 bases. The V and J ends lost 6 bases and 3 bases, in that order; junction bases with no gene match: 4. Germline lookup yields CDR1 WSHSY and CDR2 SAAADI. This CDR3 region has 15 residues. CDR3 amino acids: CASRIGLAGEETQYF. CDR3 in DNA: TGCGCCAGCAGAATCGGACTAGCGGGGGAAGAGACCCAGTACTTC.

This chain uses TRBV6-6 with TRBJ2-5; D is possibly TRBD1 (6 bases). Judging by the DNA end, TRBJ2-7 fits better; the J call may be wrong. Germline V gene lookup returns CDR1 MNHNY and CDR2 SVGAGI (reference sequence). This CDR3 contains 12 residues. As DNA, the CDR3 is TGTGCCAGCAGCCCAACAGGGTACGAGCAGTACTTC. It encodes CASSPTGYEQYF.

The chain carries TRBV5-8 and TRBJ1-2; tentative D call: TRBD1 (5 bases). V was shortened by 2 bases and J by 8 bases, with 19 bases between the two germline ends. The length of the CDR3 is 15 residues. Germline loops: CDR1 SGHTS, CDR2 YDEGEE. The CDR3 loop is CASSFSWQGLWGYTF. The DNA for the CDR3 is TGTGCCAGCAGCTTTTCTTGGCAGGGCCTCTGGGGCTACACCTTC.

This rearrangement joins TRBV5-5 to TRBJ1-2; TRBD1 matches at 7 bases. The CDR3 extends over 15 amino acids. V was pared by 0 bases and J by 4 bases, with 6 bases of the junction left unmatched. Germline loops: CDR1 SGHKS, CDR2 YYEKEE (reference sequence). The CDR3 protein is CASSLGQGGSYGYTF. The CDR3 coding sequence is TGTGCCAGCAGCTTGGGACAGGGTGGTAGCTATGGCTACACCTTC.

The chain recombines TRBV6-5 with TRBJ2-1; 16 bases line up with TRBD2. The J segment lost 10 bases and the V segment lost 2 bases, leaving 5 bases of the junction unmatched. Germline loops: CDR1 MNHEY, CDR2 SVGAGI. CDR3 length: 16 amino acids. The CDR3, as DNA: TGTGCCAGCAGTTACCCGGGACTAGCGGGGGGGCGAGAGCAGTTCTTC. Translating gives CASSYPGLAGGREQFF.

The chain uses TRBV5-1 and TRBJ1-1; D perhaps matches TRBD1 (6 bases). This CDR3 comprises 16 residues. The germline V gene has CDR1 SGHRS and CDR2 YFSETQ. V was pared by 3 bases and J by 1 base, with 16 bases between. The CDR3 region is CASSSGGGVGNTEAFF. The DNA of the CDR3 is TGCGCCAGCAGCTCTGGGGGGGGCGTGGGGAACACTGAAGCTTTCTTT.